This entry lists 22 T cell receptor beta chains sequenced from one sample in a study of Graves' ophthalmopathy and Graves' hyperthyroidism. Beta-chain TCR CDR3 regions were amplified from RNA transcripts. First-round RT-PCR used HTBI primers; second-round multiplex PCR followed. TCRdb re-called the multiplex PCR reads with MiXCR, one entry per CDR3 protein. The table records approximately 640,000 distinct CDR3 sequences, roughly 41% of them present only once. Sequenced: peripheral blood. These receptors were taken from an adult man with Graves' ophthalmopathy.

The chain recombines TRBV7-3 with TRBJ2-2; weak D call: TRBD1 (5 bases). The CDR3 covers 15 residues. Trimming took off 5 bases at V and 4 bases at J, with 14 bases between the two ends. Germline V gene data show CDR1 as SGHTA and CDR2 as FQGTGA. CDR3 DNA sequence: TGTGCCAGCAGCCCAACAGACAGTTCCACCGGGGAGCTGTTTTTT. This sequence encodes CASSPTDSSTGELFF.

This clonotype has a count of ten or more. The chain combines TRBV5-8 with TRBJ1-5; D gene ambiguous. The CDR3 sequence is 13 residues long. CDR1 and CDR2 from the germline V gene are SGHTS and YDEGEE. V was pared by 4 bases and J by 7 bases, with 12 bases between. In DNA, the CDR3 is TGTGCCAGCAGCCGTAGCGGCGGACAGCCCCAGCATTTT. This translates into CASSRSGGQPQHF.

The genes are TRBV25-1 and TRBJ2-5; TRBD1 might be the D (6 bases). The V end lost 1 base, the J end lost 3 bases, and 9 bases lay between the germline ends. Germline V lookup: CDR1 MGHDK, CDR2 SYGVNS. This CDR3 spans 14 amino acids. The CDR3 protein is CASSEWGQEETQYF. CDR3 nucleotides: TGTGCCAGCAGTGAATGGGGGCAGGAAGAGACCCAGTACTTC.

The chain is built from TRBV24-1 and TRBJ2-1; possibly TRBD1 for D (5 bases). V was trimmed by 11 bases and J by 1 base, leaving 20 bases between them. The CDR3 extends over 16 amino acids. The germline CDR1 and CDR2 sequences are KGHDR and SFDVKD. CDR3 amino acids: CASSSSVTESYNEQFF. The CDR3 DNA follows: TGTGCCAGCTCTTCTTCGGTGACAGAGTCCTACAATGAGCAGTTCTTC.

This clonotype was seen at least ten times. The gene calls are TRBV12-3 or TRBV12-4 and TRBJ2-7; 9 bases fit TRBD1. CDR3 length: 14 amino acids. V gave up 5 bases and J gave up 3 bases; unmatched junction bases: 5. CDR3 DNA sequence: TGTGCCAGCAGTGGGGACAGGGCCATCTACGAGCAGTACTTC. Its protein product is CASSGDRAIYEQYF.

The chain couples TRBV6-1 to TRBJ1-5, with D possibly being TRBD1 (5 bases). Germline CDR1 MNHNS, CDR2 SASEGT. The ends were cut back, 5 bases at V and 3 bases at J, with 11 bases in the middle. This CDR3 contains 14 residues. CDR3 loop: CASSLRDFNQPQHF. The CDR3 DNA reads TGTGCCAGCAGTCTCAGGGATTTCAATCAGCCCCAGCATTTT.

The chain recombines TRBV7-8 with TRBJ1-2, with unresolved D. This CDR3 is built from 15 residues. Trimming removed 6 bases at V and 5 bases at J, with 19 bases between. The germline V gene has CDR1 SGHVS and CDR2 FQNEAQ. CDR3 nucleotides: TGTGCCAGCAGTTACTCGGTGAGGGCCCCTTATGGCTACACCTTC. The encoded protein is CASSYSVRAPYGYTF.

The V gene is TRBV9, the J gene TRBJ1-1, with D unclear. Per germline, CDR1 SGDLS and CDR2 YYNGEE. The CDR3 totals 13 residues. Deletions cut 3 bases from V and 6 bases from J, with 12 bases between. The CDR3 sequence is CASSAVAGAEAFF. CDR3 sequence (DNA): TGTGCCAGCAGCGCCGTTGCTGGGGCTGAAGCTTTCTTT.

The V call is TRBV29-1, the J call TRBJ1-2; D gene uncertain. The germline gives CDR1 SQVTM, CDR2 ANQGSEA. CDR3 length: 15 residues. V was clipped by 4 bases and J by 3 bases, with 18 bases between them. CDR3 sequence: CSVVVRNHRDYGYTF. DNA for the CDR3: TGCAGCGTTGTCGTGCGGAACCATCGGGACTATGGCTACACCTTC.

The sample holds many counts of this clonotype. The rearrangement links TRBV6-5 to TRBJ1-2; D possibly corresponds to TRBD1 (5 bases). Trimming removed 0 bases at V and 4 bases at J, with 15 bases between. CDR1 MNHEY and CDR2 SVGAGI come from the germline V gene. The CDR3 is made up of 16 amino acids. As DNA, the CDR3 is TGTGCCAGCAGTTACTCGAGGGGTCAGGGAGGCTATGGCTACACCTTC. It specifies CASSYSRGQGGYGYTF.

V gene TRBV10-3 combines with J gene TRBJ2-5, with 11 bases identical to TRBD2. Trimming at V came to 0 bases and at J to 2 bases, leaving 5 bases not matched to a gene. The CDR3 sequence is 17 residues long. Germline V gene data show CDR1 as ENHRY and CDR2 as SYGVKD. This chain's CDR3 is CAISESKVAGGQETQYF. CDR3 DNA: TGTGCCATCAGTGAGTCGAAAGTAGCGGGAGGGCAAGAGACCCAGTACTTC.

This clonotype was observed at least ten times. The chain recombines TRBV12-3 or TRBV12-4 with TRBJ1-2, with 8 positions matching TRBD1. V gave up 6 bases and J gave up 1 base; unmatched junction bases: 10. CDR3 length: 16 amino acids. DNA for the CDR3: TGTGCCAGCAGACCGGACAGGGTCAAGGGTAACTATGGCTACACCTTC. This codes for CASRPDRVKGNYGYTF.

The CDR3 DNA reads TGTGCCAGCAGCTTCCCGGGACGGGCCTACGAGCAGTACTTC. Encoded protein: CASSFPGRAYEQYF. V gene TRBV5-6 combines with J gene TRBJ2-7, with D tentatively TRBD1 or TRBD2 (5 bases each). Germline CDR1 reads SGHDT; CDR2 reads YYEEEE. V lost 2 bases and J 2 bases, leaving 11 bases between the germline ends. The length of the CDR3 is 14 residues.

The chain is built from TRBV15 and TRBJ2-5; 8 nucleotides agree with TRBD2. V trimming: 3 bases; J trimming: 5 bases; junction bases outside the gene matches: 14. The germline V gene encodes CDR1 LNHNV and CDR2 YYDKDF (reference sequence). This CDR3 is 17 amino acids long. The CDR3 spells CATSSPRGAGVMETQYF. CDR3 coding DNA: TGTGCCACCAGCAGCCCCAGGGGAGCGGGAGTTATGGAGACCCAGTACTTC.

This clonotype was seen many times. The chain links TRBV19 to TRBJ2-5; D unclear. V was clipped by 6 bases and J by 6 bases, with 11 bases between them. Germline V CDR1 and CDR2: LNHDA, SQIVND (reference sequence). This CDR3 has 12 amino acids. The CDR3 loop reads CASSLNEKTQYF. As DNA, the CDR3 is TGTGCCAGTAGCCTGAATGAAAAGACCCAGTACTTC.

CDR3 nucleotides: TGCGCCAGCAGCTTGGCCTTGAGCGGACAAATCTCCTACGAGCAGTACTTC. The encoded protein is CASSLALSGQISYEQYF. This chain links TRBV5-1 with TRBJ2-7; D tentatively fits TRBD1 or TRBD2 (5 bases each). The V end lost 0 bases, the J end lost 0 bases, and 16 bases lay between the germline ends. Germline V gene lookup returns CDR1 SGHRS and CDR2 YFSETQ. This CDR3 has 17 residues.

This clonotype appeared many times. The V gene is TRBV7-9, the J gene TRBJ2-7; no definite D call. Trimming took 4 bases from V and 5 from J, leaving 9 bases between them. CDR3 size: 12 residues. CDR1 is SEHNR and CDR2 is FQNEAQ in the germline V gene (reference sequence). CDR3 sequence: CASSSRLNEQYF. The CDR3 region has the DNA TGTGCCAGCAGCTCCCGATTAAACGAGCAGTACTTC.

This clonotype appeared a few times. The chain employs TRBV7-3 and TRBJ1-3; no clear D. V dropped 5 bases and J dropped 0 bases, with 14 bases sitting between them. The CDR3 loop spans 16 amino acids. Per germline, CDR1 SGHTA and CDR2 FQGTGA. For the CDR3, the DNA is TGTGCCAGCAGCCCGGACCCGCACCGCTCTGGAAACACCATATATTTT. This codes for CASSPDPHRSGNTIYF.

Comment on this clonotype: The conserved closing phenylalanine or tryptophan is absent in this CDR3, likely reflecting a read error. The chain uses TRBV25-1 and TRBJ1-2; D is unclear. CDR1 and CDR2 (germline): MGHDK, SYGVNS. The CDR3 spans 11 residues. The CDR3, as DNA: TGTGTCAGCAGTGCAAACGGGGGCTACACCCTC. Its protein is CVSSANGGYTL.

This clonotype has ten or more counts. V is TRBV7-2 and J is TRBJ2-7; 8 bases are a match to TRBD2. J gave up 3 bases and V 4 bases, and 5 bases lay outside the gene matches. There are 14 residues in the CDR3. The germline V gene has CDR1 SGHTA and CDR2 FQGNSA. The CDR3 DNA reads TGTGCCAGCAGCTCGTCGGGACTAGGCTACGAGCAGTACTTC. It yields the protein CASSSSGLGYEQYF.

This clonotype was detected only a few times. The genes are TRBV12-3 or TRBV12-4 and TRBJ2-3, with a possible D match to TRBD1 (6 bases). The ends were cut back, 3 bases at V and 9 bases at J, with 13 bases in the middle. This CDR3 is 13 amino acids long. For the CDR3, the DNA is TGTGCCAGCAGTTTGGGGGCGGCACGGACGCAGTATTTT. Protein product: CASSLGAARTQYF.

The chain links TRBV25-1 to TRBJ1-6; TRBD1 aligns across 7 bases. Germline loops: CDR1 MGHDK, CDR2 SYGVNS. Germline trimming cut 6 bases from V and 8 bases from J; bases unmatched to any gene: 10. CDR3 length: 15 residues. CDR3 sequence (DNA): TGTGCCAGCAGCGTTCGACAGGGAAGGGATTCACCCCTCCACTTT. It yields the protein CASSVRQGRDSPLHF.